What follows are 27 T cell receptor beta chains derived from one specimen sequenced in a study of shared clonotypes between healthy human individuals. Profiled with immunoSEQ multiplex PCR; TCRdb holds only in-frame clones, not every one. Of millions of clones detected, approximately 95% appear once; the ten largest clones hold 0.3% to 0.4%. Sequenced input: naive CD4+ T cells from PBMCs. The subset denotes: CD45RA+ positively selected. The receptors come from a man aged 18 to 35 in good health. Some clones in this sample may be carry-over from other donors' samples.

This CDR3 reads CASRTQGGRMTEAFF. The CDR3 region has the DNA TGTGCCAGCAGAACACAGGGTGGTAGAATGACTGAAGCTTTCTTT. The chain is built from TRBV7-2 and TRBJ1-1; D possibly corresponds to TRBD1 (6 bases). CDR3 length: 15 residues. The germline V gene encodes CDR1 SGHTA and CDR2 FQGNSA. V lost 6 bases and J lost 5, with 19 bases in between.

The V gene is TRBV5-4, the J gene TRBJ2-5; tentatively, D is TRBD1 (5 bases). V was shortened by 1 base and J by 0 bases, with 7 bases between the two germline ends. The CDR3 is made up of 14 amino acids. Per the germline V gene, CDR1 is SGHNT and CDR2 is YYREEE (reference sequence). CDR3 sequence reads: CASSLTGHQETQYF. CDR3 coding DNA: TGTGCCAGCAGCTTGACAGGCCACCAAGAGACCCAGTACTTC.

The genes are TRBV10-1 and TRBJ2-1; 8 positions match TRBD1. From germline, CDR1 is WNHNN and CDR2 SYGVQD (reference sequence). V dropped 6 bases and J dropped 0; count of bases not matched to a gene: 7. There are 16 residues in the CDR3. CDR3 bases: TGCGCCAGCAGCCAGGACAGGGTCAGCTCCTACAATGAGCAGTTCTTC. It yields the protein CASSQDRVSSYNEQFF.

The chain combines TRBV9 with TRBJ2-3; 14 positions agree with TRBD2. Per germline, CDR1 SGDLS and CDR2 YYNGEE. V was clipped by 4 bases and J by 5 bases; unmatched bases: 6. The CDR3 contains 16 residues. The CDR3, as DNA: TGTGCCAGCAGCCCGCGGACTAGCGGGGGGCTAGATACGCAGTATTTT. Its protein is CASSPRTSGGLDTQYF. Supplemented by reference TRBV9 and TRBJ2-3, the full variable domain reads DSGVTQTPKHLITATGQRVTLRCSPRSGDLSVYWYQQSLDQGLQFLIQYYNGEERAKGNILERFSAQQFPDLHSELNLSSLELGDSALYFCASSPRTSGGLDTQYFGPGTRLTVL.

The chain has TRBV7-7 and TRBJ2-2, with a possible D match to TRBD2 (5 bases). The CDR3 spans 15 residues. V gave up 4 bases and J gave up 1 base, with 10 bases separating them. Germline values: CDR1 SSHAT, CDR2 FNYEAQ (reference sequence). CDR3 in amino acids: CASSSSAGNTGELFF. CDR3 bases: TGTGCCAGCAGCTCCAGCGCGGGGAACACCGGGGAGCTGTTTTTT.

The CDR3 here is CASSDSPGFNQPQHF. CDR3 DNA: TGTGCCAGCAGTGATTCCCCAGGGTTCAATCAGCCCCAGCATTTT. V is TRBV2 and J is TRBJ1-5; D is perhaps TRBD1 (5 bases). V was cut by 3 bases and J by 3 bases, with 12 bases left in between. CDR1 SNHLY and CDR2 FYNNEI come from the germline V gene. CDR3 length equals 15 residues. Full variable domain (remainder filled in from reference TRBV2 and TRBJ1-5): EPEVTQTPSHQVTQMGQEVILRCVPISNHLYFYWYRQILGQKVEFLVSFYNNEISEKSEIFDDQFSVERPDGSNFTLKIRSTKLEDSAMYFCASSDSPGFNQPQHFGDGTRLSIL.

In DNA form, the CDR3 reads TGTGCCTGGGAATCCCCCAATGAGCAGTTCTTC. Its translation: CAWESPNEQFF. This chain connects TRBV30 to TRBJ2-1, with D unresolved. Trimming pared 5 bases from V and 6 bases from J, leaving 8 bases between. The CDR3 extends over 11 amino acids. CDR1 and CDR2 (germline): GTSNPN, SVGIG (reference sequence).

The genes are TRBV28 and TRBJ2-1; D gene ambiguous. The CDR3 is made up of 15 amino acids. From germline, CDR1 is MDHEN and CDR2 SYDVKM. V was shortened by 6 bases and J by 4 bases, with 16 bases between the two germline ends. Here the CDR3 reads CASSTPRWVYNEQFF. The CDR3, as DNA: TGTGCCAGCAGCACTCCCCGCTGGGTATACAATGAGCAGTTCTTC. Full variable domain (rest looked up from reference TRBV28 and TRBJ2-1): DVKVTQSSRYLVKRTGEKVFLECVQDMDHENMFWYRQDPGLGLRLIYFSYDVKMKEKGDIPEGYSVSREKKERFSLILESASTNQTSMYLCASSTPRWVYNEQFFGPGTRLTVL.

This clone has just a few counts. CDR3 residues: CASSLGYSPYGYTF. CDR3 nucleotides: TGTGCCAGCAGCTTAGGCTACAGCCCCTATGGCTACACCTTC. The rearrangement uses TRBV7-9 and TRBJ1-2; D remains unclear. The V and J ends lost 1 base and 4 bases respectively, with 10 bases between them. The CDR3 consists of 14 residues. The V gene's germline CDR1 is SEHNR and CDR2 FQNEAQ (reference sequence).

This clone has only one observation. The chain combines TRBV2 with TRBJ2-1, with D perhaps TRBD1 or TRBD2 (6 bases each). From germline, CDR1 is SNHLY and CDR2 FYNNEI. The germline V and J ends were trimmed by 11 bases and 5 bases, with 16 bases remaining between them. The CDR3 sequence is 13 residues long. The CDR3 loop is CAVAGEVDNEQFF. For the CDR3, the DNA is TGTGCCGTTGCAGGGGAGGTTGACAATGAGCAGTTCTTC.

The V gene is TRBV11-2, the J gene TRBJ1-1; unclear D gene. Germline CDR1 SGHAT, CDR2 FQNNGV. V gave up 5 bases and J gave up 3 bases, with 10 bases separating them. The CDR3 has 13 amino acids. CDR3 nucleotides: TGTGCCAGCAGCCCGAATCGGGACACTGAAGCTTTCTTT. This encodes CASSPNRDTEAFF.

Turning to this clone: Other DNA variants within this sample encode the same CDR3. V and J are TRBV7-2 and TRBJ1-5; D remains unclear. CDR1 is SGHTA and CDR2 is FQGNSA in the germline V gene. V lost 1 base and J 4 bases, leaving 8 bases between the germline ends. The CDR3 length is 14 residues. CDR3 in DNA: TGTGCCAGCAGCTTAGAGGGCGGGAATCAGCCCCAGCATTTT. It specifies CASSLEGGNQPQHF.

The CDR3 region has the DNA TGCAGCGCCCGGACAGGGGAACAGCCCCAGCATTTT. Translation: CSARTGEQPQHF. The chain links TRBV29-1 to TRBJ1-5, with 9 nucleotides matching TRBD1. The CDR3 sequence is 12 residues long. CDR1 is SQVTM, CDR2 ANQGSEA, per germline. V trimming: 7 bases; J trimming: 7 bases; junction bases outside the gene matches: 5. The variable domain in full, with the rest retrieved from reference TRBV29-1 and TRBJ1-5, is SAVISQKPSRDICQRGTSLTIQCQVDSQVTMMFWYRQQPGQSLTLIATANQGSEATYESGFVIDKFPISRPNLTFSTLTVSNMSPEDSSIYLCSARTGEQPQHFGDGTRLSIL.

This clone was found a few times. Different DNA sequences within this sample yield the same CDR3. The gene calls are TRBV28 and TRBJ2-3, with D unclear. The CDR3 totals 12 residues. In germline, CDR1 is MDHEN, CDR2 SYDVKM. Trimming left V 2 bases short and J 0 bases short, with 0 bases between. The CDR3 here is CASSLSTDTQYF. DNA of the CDR3: TGTGCCAGCAGTTTAAGCACAGATACGCAGTATTTT.

This clone was seen just once. This chain links TRBV9 with TRBJ2-5, with a possible D match to TRBD1 (5 bases). The V end was cut by 0 bases, the J end by 5 bases, with 14 bases between. The CDR3 consists of 15 residues. In germline, CDR1 is SGDLS, CDR2 YYNGEE. The CDR3, as DNA: TGTGCCAGCAGCGTAGAGGGGCAGGAATGGGAGACCCAGTACTTC. Translating gives CASSVEGQEWETQYF.

The chain couples TRBV5-6 to TRBJ2-5; 7 positions agree with TRBD1. Germline CDR1 and CDR2: SGHDT and YYEEEE. V trimming: 2 bases; J trimming: 5 bases; junction bases outside the gene matches: 9. This CDR3 comprises 15 residues. CDR3 sequence: CASSFRDSVLETQYF. Here the CDR3 DNA reads TGTGCCAGCAGCTTCCGGGACAGCGTCTTGGAGACCCAGTACTTC.

This clone was seen just once. The chain carries TRBV2 and TRBJ2-1; 13 bases line up with TRBD2. Germline V lookup: CDR1 SNHLY, CDR2 FYNNEI. V trimming: 9 bases; J trimming: 10 bases; junction bases outside the gene matches: 12. The length of the CDR3 is 15 residues. CDR3 residues: CARGGGLAGDREQFF. CDR3 nucleotides: TGTGCCAGAGGGGGCGGACTAGCGGGAGACCGGGAGCAGTTCTTC.

The gene calls are TRBV7-2 and TRBJ2-5; 7 bases align to TRBD1. In germline, CDR1 is SGHTA, CDR2 FQGNSA. The CDR3 is 18 amino acids. The ends lost 2 bases at V and 4 bases at J; junction bases unmatched: 16. In nucleotides, the CDR3 is TGTGCCAGCAGCTTACAAGGTCCTACCGTGACAGGGCGAGAGACCCAGTACTTC. Translating it yields CASSLQGPTVTGRETQYF.

The chain links TRBV7-9 to TRBJ2-2, with 11 bases aligning to TRBD2. V dropped 4 bases and J dropped 6; count of bases not matched to a gene: 10. Per germline, CDR1 SEHNR and CDR2 FQNEAQ (reference sequence). CDR3 size: 17 residues. This chain's CDR3 is CASSSGLAGDFAGELFF. In DNA form, the CDR3 reads TGTGCCAGCAGCTCAGGACTAGCGGGTGACTTCGCCGGGGAGCTGTTTTTT. The whole variable domain, filled in from reference TRBV7-9 and TRBJ2-2, reads DTGVSQNPRHKITKRGQNVTFRCDPISEHNRLYWYRQTLGQGPEFLTYFQNEAQLEKSRLLSDRFSAERPKGSFSTLEIQRTEQGDSAMYLCASSSGLAGDFAGELFFGEGSRLTVL.

In its sample, this clone was seen once. V and J are TRBV9 and TRBJ2-6; D not resolved. Germline V gives CDR1 SGDLS, CDR2 YYNGEE. This CDR3 is built from 14 residues. The V and J ends lost 3 bases and 2 bases respectively, with 6 bases between them. CDR3 residues: CASSASTGANVLTF. CDR3 nucleotides: TGTGCCAGCAGCGCTTCGACTGGGGCCAACGTCCTGACTTTC. Combining the CDR3 with reference TRBV9 and TRBJ2-6 gives the whole variable domain DSGVTQTPKHLITATGQRVTLRCSPRSGDLSVYWYQQSLDQGLQFLIQYYNGEERAKGNILERFSAQQFPDLHSELNLSSLELGDSALYFCASSASTGANVLTFGAGSRLTVL.

This clone was found once. The chain employs TRBV30 and TRBJ1-3, with TRBD1 as a possible D gene (5 bases). V lost 5 bases, J lost 0 bases, and 14 bases lay in between. The germline V gene has CDR1 GTSNPN and CDR2 SVGIG (reference sequence). The CDR3 covers 15 residues. This chain's CDR3 is CAWGGRQTSGNTIYF. In nucleotides, the CDR3 is TGTGCCTGGGGTGGTAGACAGACCTCTGGAAACACCATATATTTT.

V gene TRBV25-1 combines with J gene TRBJ2-5; D tentatively fits TRBD1 or TRBD2 (5 bases each). CDR3 size: 15 residues. Germline V gene sequence: CDR1 MGHDK, CDR2 SYGVNS. The germline V and J ends were trimmed by 1 base and 5 bases, with 14 bases remaining between them. CDR3: CASSEFRGQWETQYF. The CDR3 DNA reads TGTGCCAGCAGTGAATTTCGGGGCCAGTGGGAGACCCAGTACTTC.

CDR3 amino acids: CASSLEDGGEKLFF. DNA for the CDR3: TGTGCCAGCAGCCTTGAGGACGGTGGTGAAAAACTGTTTTTT. The gene calls are TRBV27 and TRBJ1-4; no definite D call. The CDR3 extends over 14 amino acids. Per germline, CDR1 MNHEY and CDR2 SMNVEV (reference sequence). V gave up 6 bases and J gave up 7 bases, with 15 bases separating them.

The rearrangement links TRBV7-2 to TRBJ2-7; D possibly uses TRBD1 or TRBD2 (6 bases each). Looked up from germline, CDR1 is SGHTA and CDR2 is FQGNSA. CDR3 size: 17 residues. Between the trimmed V and J ends, which lost 3 bases and 0 bases, there was a span of 18 bases. The CDR3 is CASSFSGAGHASYEQYF. CDR3 nucleotides: TGTGCCAGCAGCTTCTCGGGGGCGGGCCACGCCTCCTACGAGCAGTACTTC.

The genes are TRBV4-1 and TRBJ2-1; a possible D gene is TRBD2 (6 bases). V was trimmed by 0 bases and J by 6 bases, leaving 18 bases between them. Germline lookup yields CDR1 MGHRA and CDR2 YSYEKL. CDR3 length: 17 residues. This CDR3 reads CASSQDFLISGGNEQFF. CDR3 coding DNA: TGCGCCAGCAGCCAAGATTTTCTGATCTCCGGGGGCAATGAGCAGTTCTTC.

This clone occurred once. The V and J genes are TRBV10-2 and TRBJ1-2, with TRBD1 matching 8 bases. The V gene end was trimmed by 4 bases and the J gene end by 3 bases; junction bases not matched to a gene: 10. This CDR3 spans 16 amino acids. Germline V gene sequence: CDR1 WSHSY, CDR2 SAAADI. The CDR3 region is CASSGWAGGIDYGYTF. The CDR3 DNA is TGCGCCAGCAGTGGATGGGCAGGGGGCATCGACTATGGCTACACCTTC.

The chain employs TRBV5-1 and TRBJ2-1; 10 nucleotides line up with TRBD2. The junction had 8 bases not matched to a gene; V was cut back by 7 bases and J by 7 bases. The CDR3 is 14 residues long. CDR1 SGHRS and CDR2 YFSETQ come from the germline V gene. Written as DNA, the CDR3 is TGCGCCAGCGGGACTAGCGATCTGGCAAATGAGCAGTTCTTC. This gives the protein CASGTSDLANEQFF.